This TCR beta chain was recovered during a study of blood T cell repertoires in COVID-19. CDR3 length equals 15 residues. Per germline, CDR1 SEHNR and CDR2 FQNEAQ (reference sequence). Trimming took off 2 bases at V and 7 bases at J, with 16 bases between the two ends. Original handling: It was from reference gene primer amplification that nucleated cell counts were estimated. Profiling relied on immunoSEQ multiplex PCR, and the TCRdb table lists in-frame clones only, not all of them. That table is the source of V, J and clone size, and D and trimming were worked out from the DNA. In the table there are roughly 98,000 clones, around four fifths of which are singletons.

The material sequenced was peripheral blood. The genes are TRBV7-9 and TRBJ2-3; D may be TRBD2 (5 bases). This receptor was obtained from a woman in her 70s with active or convalescent COVID-19. CDR3 in amino acids: CASSLSLGRGNTQYF. Here the CDR3 DNA reads TGTGCCAGCAGCTTATCCCTCGGCCGAGGGAATACGCAGTATTTT. The variable domain in full, completed from reference TRBV7-9 and TRBJ2-3, reads DTGVSQNPRHKITKRGQNVTFRCDPISEHNRLYWYRQTLGQGPEFLTYFQNEAQLEKSRLLSDRFSAERPKGSFSTLEIQRTEQGDSAMYLCASSLSLGRGNTQYFGPGTRLTVL.